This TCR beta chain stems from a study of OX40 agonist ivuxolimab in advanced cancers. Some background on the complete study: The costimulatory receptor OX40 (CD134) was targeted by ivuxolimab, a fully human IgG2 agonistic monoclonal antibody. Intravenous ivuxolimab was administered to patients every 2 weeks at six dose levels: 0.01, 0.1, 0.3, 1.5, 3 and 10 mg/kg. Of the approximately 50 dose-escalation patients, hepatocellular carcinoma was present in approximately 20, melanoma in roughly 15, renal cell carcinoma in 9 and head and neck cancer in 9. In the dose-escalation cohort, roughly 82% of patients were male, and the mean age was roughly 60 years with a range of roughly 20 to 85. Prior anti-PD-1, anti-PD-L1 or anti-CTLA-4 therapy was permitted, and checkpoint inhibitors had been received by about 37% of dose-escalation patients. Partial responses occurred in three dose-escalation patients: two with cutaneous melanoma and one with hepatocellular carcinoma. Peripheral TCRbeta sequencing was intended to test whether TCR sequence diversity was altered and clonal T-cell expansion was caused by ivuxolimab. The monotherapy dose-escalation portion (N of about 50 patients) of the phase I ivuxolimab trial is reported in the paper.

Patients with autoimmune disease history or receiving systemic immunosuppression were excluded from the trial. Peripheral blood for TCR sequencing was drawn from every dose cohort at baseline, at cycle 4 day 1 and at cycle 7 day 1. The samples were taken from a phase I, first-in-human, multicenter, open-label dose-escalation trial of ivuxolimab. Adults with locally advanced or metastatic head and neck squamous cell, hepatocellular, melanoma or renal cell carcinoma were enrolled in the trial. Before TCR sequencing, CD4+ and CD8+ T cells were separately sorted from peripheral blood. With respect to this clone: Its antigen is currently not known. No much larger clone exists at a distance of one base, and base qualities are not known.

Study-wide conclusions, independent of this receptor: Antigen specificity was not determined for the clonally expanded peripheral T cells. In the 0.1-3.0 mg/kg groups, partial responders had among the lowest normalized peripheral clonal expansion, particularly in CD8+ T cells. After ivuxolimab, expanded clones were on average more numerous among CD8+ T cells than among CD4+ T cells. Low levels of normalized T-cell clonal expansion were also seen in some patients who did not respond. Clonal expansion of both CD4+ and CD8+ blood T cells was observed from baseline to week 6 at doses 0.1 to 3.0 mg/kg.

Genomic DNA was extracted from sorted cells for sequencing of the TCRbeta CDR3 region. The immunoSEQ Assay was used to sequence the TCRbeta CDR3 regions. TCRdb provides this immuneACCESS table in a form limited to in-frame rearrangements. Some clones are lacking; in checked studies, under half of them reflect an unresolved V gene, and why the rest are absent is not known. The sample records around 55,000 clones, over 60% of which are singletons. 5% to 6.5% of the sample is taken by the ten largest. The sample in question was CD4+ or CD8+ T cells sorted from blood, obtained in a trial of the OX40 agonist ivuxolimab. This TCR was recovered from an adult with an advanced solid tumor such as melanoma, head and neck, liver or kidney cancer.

The sequenced DNA: TGTGCCAGCAGCCAACCCCGGGACAGGGCGAACACTGAAGCTTTCTTT. The translation is CASSQPRDRANTEAFF. The chain couples TRBV7-9 to TRBJ1-1; 9 nucleotides in the junction match TRBD1. V loses 5 bases at its end and J loses 1 base; junction bases beyond the gene matches: 8. From the cysteine up to the phenylalanine, the CDR3 has a length of 16 residues. Only the CDR3 DNA is retained, 48 bases long and in frame from the first base. The germline V gene (reference sequence) provides CDR1 SEHNR and CDR2 FQNEAQ.